This T cell receptor beta chain was obtained from a study of cytomegalovirus exposure and HLA in healthy donors. Among the approximately 110 subjects of the validation cohort, separate from the 666-subject first cohort, were the donors. The assay was immunoSEQ multiplex PCR, and TCRdb's table has in-frame clones only and misses some. This table has about 340,000 clones, about nine tenths appearing once. Notes on the study in general: A later analysis found first-cohort TCR clusters tended to co-occur in the roughly 120 validation repertoires. It was 150 to 200 TCR beta chains that were listed as cytomegalovirus-associated.

Concerning this clone itself: Its antigen remains unknown.

This TCR derives from a woman aged 18-30 years in good health and CMV-seronegative. The sequencing input was PBMCs.

Here the CDR3 DNA reads TGCGCCAGCAGCGCGGACAGGGGGAATGAAAAACTGTTTTTT. Its protein is CASSADRGNEKLFF. The chain is built from TRBV5-1 and TRBJ1-4, with 10 positions matching TRBD1. This CDR3 spans 14 amino acids. Germline CDR1 is SGHRS and CDR2 is YFSETQ. Losses at the gene ends were 4 bases for V and 5 bases for J; bases not matched to a gene: 2.